This TCR beta chain was captured in a study of Ad26.COV2.S vaccination and SARS-CoV-2 variants (dated by TCRdb to the early 2020s). Concerning the study at large: Donors in the vaccine arm were drawn from COV1001, a phase I-IIa trial of Ad26.COV2.S in healthy adults that was multicentre, randomized, double-blind and placebo-controlled. Dosing of Ad26.COV2.S was intramuscular, at either 5x10^10 or 1x10^11 viral particles, delivered as one shot or as two shots spaced 56 days apart. TCRbeta repertoire sequencing was used to assess the specificity and breadth of SARS-CoV-2-reactive T cell receptors after Ad26.COV2.S vaccination. The TCR-sequenced set comprised about 30 samples: around 20 Ad26.COV2.S vaccine recipients, 5 placebo recipients and 8 SARS-CoV-2 convalescent individuals. Trial participants were randomized into five groups of five, in which low-dose or high-dose Ad26.COV2.S was given once or twice, or placebo was given on both occasions. Investigators did not know the trial group allocation while performing experiments and assessing outcomes. Results and caveats for the whole study, not just this receptor: Comparing responses between vaccine doses or regimens was not something the study was powered to do. After vaccination, spike-specific CD8+ and CD4+ T cell responses were reported to show substantial breadth. According to the authors, total T cell responses may have been underestimated by the TCR breadth and depth analyses. Ad26.COV2.S recipients had higher spike-specific TCR breadth than placebo recipients (P = 0.0014). Non-spike TCR breadth was comparable between vaccine and placebo recipients, consistent with the vaccine containing only spike.

Concerning this clone itself: The antigen it binds to is not known. Per-base quality was not reported, and no clone a single base away is much larger than it.

The immunoSEQ Assay was the method used to sequence TCRbeta CDR3 regions. After extraction, genomic DNA underwent amplification by bias-controlled multiplex PCR, followed by high-throughput sequencing. As for the original processing: To quantify the absolute abundance of each unique TCRbeta CDR3 region, sequences were collapsed and filtered. T cell fraction was estimated by normalization of TCRbeta template counts to usable DNA, with usable DNA being measured through amplification of reference genes present in all nucleated cells. Repertoire TCRs were annotated as SARS-CoV-2-specific when V gene, CDR3 amino acid sequence and J gene were exactly matched to a known reactive TCR set. MIRA supplied the reference SARS-CoV-2 TCR set, which was filtered for enrichment in COVID-19-positive ImmuneCODE repertoires so that public or cross-reactive TCRs were removed. Using the MIRA antigens, annotated TCRs were further analysed by specific ORF or by position within an ORF. Breadth was defined as annotated unique rearrangements over total unique productive rearrangements; depth was the summed frequency of those rearrangements. Two-sided Wilcoxon rank-sum tests were used to compare TCR breadth between groups. In its TCRdb copy, this immuneACCESS table keeps in-frame sequences only and misses some clones. Where compared with another copy, unresolved V genes explain less than half of these, and the others have no known cause. The V and J calls and clone size come from that table; D and trimming were worked out from the DNA. Here the sample has around 450,000 clones; 80% to 95% occur a single time. The top ten hold around 4.5% of the sample.

This specimen's treatment or condition label, per the study, means: roughly 20 received Ad26.COV2.S at low or high dose, single or two shots; several received placebo; per-sample allocation not given. For vaccine and placebo recipients, repertoires were sequenced using samples collected on day 63 after the first injection. Cohort 1b enrolled fewer than 30 adults aged 18-55 years at a single site in Boston, USA, between 29 July and 7 August 2020. Ad26.COV2.S was a replication-incompetent adenovirus type 26 vector expressing a prefusion-stabilized SARS-CoV-2 spike protein from the original Wuhan strain. As encoded in the germline V gene, CDR1 is SGHTA while CDR2 is FQGNSA. The CDR3 has 12 amino acids, counting the end cysteine and phenylalanine. Only the CDR3 portion is preserved as DNA: 36 bases, with reading frame beginning at the first base. The junction carries 5 bases between V and J, which are trimmed by 5 bases and 2 bases respectively.

The V and J genes are TRBV7-2 and TRBJ2-3; no confident D gene assignment can be made. The sequences come from peripheral blood, collected in a trial of Ad26.COV2.S vaccine versus placebo. This TCR derives from a person aged 18-65 years who received the Ad26.COV2.S COVID-19 vaccine or a placebo. Here the CDR3 is given as CASSPYTDTQYF. The bases are TGTGCCAGCAGCCCGTACACAGATACGCAGTATTTT. Reference TRBV7-2 and TRBJ2-3 proteins supply the regions before and after the CDR3; the full variable domain is: GAGVSQSPSNKVTEKGKDVELRCDPISGHTALYWYRQSLGQGLEFLIYFQGNSAPDKSGLPSDRFSAERTGGSVSTLTIQRTQQEDSAVYLCASSPYTDTQYFGPGTRLTVL.